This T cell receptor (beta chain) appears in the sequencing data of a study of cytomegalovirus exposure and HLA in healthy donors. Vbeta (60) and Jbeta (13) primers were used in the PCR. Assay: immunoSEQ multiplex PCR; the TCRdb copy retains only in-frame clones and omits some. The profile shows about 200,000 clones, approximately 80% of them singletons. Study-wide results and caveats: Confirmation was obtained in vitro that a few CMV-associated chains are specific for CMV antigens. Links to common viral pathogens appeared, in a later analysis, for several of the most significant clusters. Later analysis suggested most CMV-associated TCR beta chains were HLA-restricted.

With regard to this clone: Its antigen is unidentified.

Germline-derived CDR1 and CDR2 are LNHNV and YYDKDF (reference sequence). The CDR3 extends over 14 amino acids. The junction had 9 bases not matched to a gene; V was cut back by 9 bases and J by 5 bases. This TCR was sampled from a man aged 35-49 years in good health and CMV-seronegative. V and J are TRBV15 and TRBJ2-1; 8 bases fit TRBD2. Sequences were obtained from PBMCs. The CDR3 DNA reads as TGTGCCACAACAGCAAGCGGGAGTCACAATGAGCAGTTCTTC. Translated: CATTASGSHNEQFF.